Each of the 2 T cell receptor beta chains below was sequenced from the same sample in a study of T cell responses to AZD1222 COVID-19 vaccine. The method was immunoSEQ multiplex PCR; TCRdb's version includes in-frame clones alone and lacks a portion of them. This sample yields around 150,000 clones, of which around 88% are seen a single time; around 2% belongs to the top ten. Source: peripheral blood, taken on day 0 of AZD1222 vaccination. These receptors originate from an adult in good health.

In DNA, the CDR3 is TGTGCCAGCAGCTTAAGGAGCTTGAACACTGAAGCTTTCTTT. This codes for CASSLRSLNTEAFF. The genes are TRBV11-2 and TRBJ1-1, with D unclear. Trimming took off 2 bases at V and 0 bases at J, with 7 bases between the two ends. Germline V lookup: CDR1 SGHAT, CDR2 FQNNGV. The CDR3 covers 14 residues.

Written as DNA, the CDR3 is TGTGCCAGCAGCCAAGACCCTGACAGGGCTTGCAATCAGCCCCAGCATTTT. Protein sequence: CASSQDPDRACNQPQHF. This chain connects TRBV3-1 (or the pseudogene TRBV3-2) to TRBJ1-5; TRBD1 agrees at 7 bases. V dropped 0 bases and J dropped 2; count of bases not matched to a gene: 7. CDR1 is LGHDT and CDR2 is YNNKEL in the germline V gene (reference sequence). The CDR3 extends over 17 amino acids.